The next 28 T cell receptor beta chains were all read from a single sample in a study of cytomegalovirus exposure and HLA in healthy donors. A multiplex PCR was run with 60 Vbeta primers and 13 Jbeta primers. Profiled with immunoSEQ multiplex PCR; TCRdb holds only in-frame clones, not every one. The table includes under 140,000 clones, around 80% detected once. Material for sequencing was PBMCs. These receptors were taken from a woman aged 55-75 years in good health and CMV-seropositive.

The chain combines TRBV10-1 with TRBJ2-1, with 7 nucleotides matching TRBD2. Germline values: CDR1 WNHNN, CDR2 SYGVQD (reference sequence). CDR3 length equals 14 residues. V lost 6 bases to trimming and J lost 6 bases; unmatched junction nucleotides: 8. The CDR3 loop reads CASRLAYHPNEQFF. CDR3 sequence (DNA): TGCGCCAGCAGACTAGCGTATCACCCCAATGAGCAGTTCTTC.

This rearrangement joins TRBV7-3 to TRBJ1-1, with a possible D match to TRBD1 (6 bases). This CDR3 spans 15 amino acids. Germline-derived CDR1 and CDR2 are SGHTA and FQGTGA. The germline V and J ends were trimmed by 1 base and 2 bases, with 11 bases remaining between them. CDR3 protein: CASSLIGGGNTEAFF. The CDR3 region has the DNA TGTGCCAGCAGCTTAATCGGGGGGGGCAACACTGAAGCTTTCTTT.

This clone was detected only a few times. J is TRBJ1-2 and V is TRBV6-6; D call uncertain. The CDR3 is made up of 12 amino acids. V gave up 4 bases and J gave up 4 bases, with 7 bases separating them. Germline-derived CDR1 and CDR2 are MNHNY and SVGAGI (reference sequence). The CDR3 nucleotides read TGTGCCAGCAGTTCAGGTGGCTATGGCTACACCTTC. As protein: CASSSGGYGYTF.

This chain joins TRBV4-1 and TRBJ1-2; D is perhaps TRBD1 (6 bases). Germline CDR1 is MGHRA and CDR2 is YSYEKL. The ends were cut back, 1 base at V and 6 bases at J, with 12 bases in the middle. CDR3 length equals 14 residues. This CDR3 is CASSQGTAGNGYTF. The CDR3 nucleotides are TGCGCCAGCAGCCAAGGGACAGCAGGGAATGGCTACACCTTC.

The V call is TRBV4-2, the J call TRBJ2-1; a weak D match, TRBD1 (6 bases). This CDR3 contains 17 residues. CDR1 is LGHNA and CDR2 is YNFKEQ in the germline V gene. V lost 4 bases and J 0 bases, leaving 16 bases between the germline ends. The CDR3 bases are TGTGCCAGCAGCCGAAACGGGCAGGGGTCCTCCTACAATGAGCAGTTCTTC. It codes for CASSRNGQGSSYNEQFF.

The chain has TRBV18 and TRBJ2-1; D unclear. The length of the CDR3 is 15 residues. Looked up from germline, CDR1 is KGHSH and CDR2 is LQKENI. Trimming pared 6 bases from V and 0 bases from J, leaving 12 bases between. CDR3 residues: CASSPILSSYNEQFF. In DNA form, the CDR3 reads TGTGCCAGCTCCCCAATTTTGAGCTCCTACAATGAGCAGTTCTTC.

V and J are TRBV10-3 and TRBJ1-2; D perhaps matches TRBD1 (5 bases). V shed 8 bases and J shed 2 bases, with 12 bases lying between them. In germline, CDR1 is ENHRY, CDR2 SYGVKD. CDR3 length: 13 amino acids. CDR3 in amino acids: CAIGLGQNYGYTF. CDR3 nucleotides: TGTGCCATCGGGCTTGGACAAAACTATGGCTACACCTTC.

The chain employs TRBV6-5 and TRBJ1-1, with a possible D match to TRBD1 (5 bases). The V end lost 6 bases, the J end lost 2 bases, and 13 bases lay between the germline ends. Germline lookup yields CDR1 MNHEY and CDR2 SVGAGI. This CDR3 region has 14 residues. The CDR3 DNA reads TGTGCCAGCAGGTATTCAACAGGCAACACTGAAGCTTTCTTT. It encodes CASRYSTGNTEAFF.

The rearrangement joins TRBV4-1 to TRBJ2-5; a weak D match, TRBD2 (6 bases). The J call could be wrong; TRBJ2-7 is a better fit for the DNA end. The CDR3 totals 11 residues. CDR1 and CDR2 (germline): MGHRA, YSYEKL. The CDR3 DNA reads TGCGCCAGCCGAGGAGGGTACGAGCAGTACTTC. Translating it yields CASRGGYEQYF.

This clone was seen only once. The chain joins TRBV5-5 to TRBJ1-4; 7 bases agree with TRBD1. Germline values: CDR1 SGHKS, CDR2 YYEKEE (reference sequence). Losses at the gene ends were 1 base for V and 5 bases for J; bases not matched to a gene: 5. There are 15 residues in the CDR3. This CDR3 reads CASSLPTGTNEKLFF. The CDR3 nucleotides are TGTGCCAGCAGCTTGCCGACAGGGACCAATGAAAAACTGTTTTTT.

J is TRBJ1-6 and V is TRBV7-9; D remains ambiguous. The V end was cut by 5 bases, the J end by 8 bases, with 13 bases between. The CDR3 has 14 residues. The germline V gene has CDR1 SEHNR and CDR2 FQNEAQ (reference sequence). CDR3 nucleotide sequence: TGTGCCAGCAGCAAAAGCGCGGAGGATTCACCCCTCCACTTT. Translating gives CASSKSAEDSPLHF.

The chain links TRBV7-6 to TRBJ2-5; unclear D gene. The germline gives CDR1 SGHVS, CDR2 FNYEAQ. Trimming took 5 bases from V and 10 from J, leaving 14 bases between them. The CDR3 spans 12 residues. The CDR3, as DNA: TGTGCCAGCAGCCCTCAGACTTGGGTCCAGTACTTC. This translates into CASSPQTWVQYF.

Note on this clone: At one end the junction does not follow the germline gene, possibly because of a read error. The V call is TRBV6-5, the J call TRBJ1-1; 8 bases fit TRBD1. The CDR3 contains 13 residues. Looked up from germline, CDR1 is MNHEY and CDR2 is SVGAGI. CDR3 DNA: TGTGCCAGCAGCCGATTGGGGACAGGTGAAGCTTCCTTT. Translated, it gives CASSRLGTGEASF.

This clone has a single count. This sequence joins TRBV28 and TRBJ2-7; 11 positions match TRBD2. Trimming at V came to 6 bases and at J to 3 bases, leaving 7 bases not matched to a gene. CDR1 and CDR2 from the germline V gene are MDHEN and SYDVKM. The CDR3 totals 15 residues. This chain's CDR3 is CASRTGGLAVYEQYF. The CDR3 DNA is TGTGCCAGCAGGACCGGGGGACTAGCGGTCTACGAGCAGTACTTC.

The chain links TRBV28 to TRBJ1-2; TRBD1 matches 7 bases. V was pared by 7 bases and J by 4 bases, with 12 bases of the junction left unmatched. The CDR3 is made up of 15 amino acids. Germline V CDR1 and CDR2: MDHEN, SYDVKM. The CDR3 is CASNTPGGFGYGYTF. The CDR3 nucleotides are TGTGCCAGCAATACACCAGGGGGGTTTGGCTATGGCTACACCTTC.

The gene calls are TRBV18 and TRBJ1-1; TRBD1 matches 8 bases. The CDR3 loop spans 14 amino acids. Germline trimming cut 6 bases from V and 2 bases from J; bases unmatched to any gene: 5. The V gene's germline CDR1 is KGHSH and CDR2 LQKENI. The CDR3 DNA is TGTGCCAGCTCGCAGGGGGCGGAAAACACTGAAGCTTTCTTT. As protein: CASSQGAENTEAFF.

This clone has a single count. The chain couples TRBV7-3 to TRBJ2-2; 9 bases map to TRBD2. The V gene end was trimmed by 5 bases and the J gene end by 3 bases; junction bases not matched to a gene: 4. The CDR3 sequence is 15 residues long. Germline CDR1 reads SGHTA; CDR2 reads FQGTGA. The CDR3 protein is CASSPLAGHTGELFF. CDR3 nucleotide sequence: TGTGCCAGCAGCCCGCTAGCGGGGCACACCGGGGAGCTGTTTTTT.

The V and J genes are TRBV4-1 and TRBJ2-1; possibly TRBD2 for D (6 bases). The CDR3 is made up of 15 amino acids. Trimming stripped 4 bases from V and 0 bases from J, with 10 bases between. CDR1 and CDR2 (germline): MGHRA, YSYEKL. The CDR3 DNA is TGCGCCAGCAGCCTGAGCGGGCACTCCTACAATGAGCAGTTCTTC. It yields the protein CASSLSGHSYNEQFF.

V gene TRBV7-2 combines with J gene TRBJ2-1; 12 bases agree with TRBD2. Germline V lookup: CDR1 SGHTA, CDR2 FQGNSA. The CDR3 spans 18 residues. The ends lost 3 bases at V and 4 bases at J; junction bases unmatched: 10. CDR3 loop: CASSFWTSGTFPYNEQFF. Here the CDR3 DNA reads TGTGCCAGCAGCTTTTGGACTAGCGGGACGTTTCCGTACAATGAGCAGTTCTTC.

This rearrangement joins TRBV28 to TRBJ1-1; perhaps TRBD1 as D (6 bases). The CDR3 is made up of 15 amino acids. V was shortened by 3 bases and J by 4 bases, with 15 bases between the two germline ends. The germline gives CDR1 MDHEN, CDR2 SYDVKM. The CDR3: CASSLGGRGGTEAFF. The CDR3 nucleotides are TGTGCCAGCAGTTTGGGGGGGCGAGGGGGCACTGAAGCTTTCTTT.

This rearrangement joins TRBV28 to TRBJ2-7; 11 bases line up with TRBD2. Germline-derived CDR1 and CDR2 are MDHEN and SYDVKM. This CDR3 contains 19 residues. Trimming removed 5 bases from V and 0 bases from J; junction bases left unmatched: 15. This chain's CDR3 is CASSLYGTSGRKNSYEQYF. For the CDR3, the DNA is TGTGCCAGCAGTCTCTACGGGACTAGCGGAAGAAAGAACTCCTACGAGCAGTACTTC.

The chain couples TRBV5-1 to TRBJ2-1; 15 bases line up with TRBD2. Germline CDR1 reads SGHRS; CDR2 reads YFSETQ. The CDR3 contains 17 residues. V shed 7 bases, J shed 8 bases, and the junction held 13 bases outside the gene matches. In nucleotides, the CDR3 is TGCGCCAGCTGCAAGGAGCCGGGACTAGCGGGAGGCGATGAGCAGTTCTTC. Its protein is CASCKEPGLAGGDEQFF. The full variable domain, with the rest looked up from reference TRBV5-1 and TRBJ2-1, is KAGVTQTPRYLIKTRGQQVTLSCSPISGHRSVSWYQQTPGQGLQFLFEYFSETQRNKGNFPGRFSGRQFSNSRSEMNVSTLELGDSALYLCASCKEPGLAGGDEQFFGPGTRLTVL.

J is TRBJ1-1 and V is TRBV19; no reliable D call. CDR1 LNHDA and CDR2 SQIVND come from the germline V gene (reference sequence). Trimming took 0 bases from V and 1 from J, leaving 9 bases between them. The CDR3 is 15 residues long. In DNA form, the CDR3 reads TGTGCCAGTAGTATAGATCTCGAGTCGAACACTGAAGCTTTCTTT. This translates into CASSIDLESNTEAFF.

To note about this clone: Lacking the conserved final phenylalanine or tryptophan, this CDR3 likely reflects a read error. The rearrangement links TRBV4-1 to TRBJ1-2, with D uncertain. This CDR3 has 13 amino acids. V gave up 6 bases and J gave up 4 bases, with 12 bases separating them. CDR1 and CDR2 from the germline V gene are MGHRA and YSYEKL. In DNA form, the CDR3 reads TGCGCCAGCAGAGCGGACGGTTTCTATGGCTACACCCTC. Its protein is CASRADGFYGYTL.

The chain employs TRBV11-3 and TRBJ2-3; D ambiguous. The CDR3 length is 14 residues. The germline V gene has CDR1 SGHNT and CDR2 YENEEA. The V gene lost 2 bases and the J gene lost 0 bases, with 6 bases spanning the gap. CDR3 sequence: CASSLYGSTDTQYF. In DNA form, the CDR3 reads TGTGCCAGCAGCTTATACGGGAGCACAGATACGCAGTATTTT.

J is TRBJ2-1 and V is TRBV5-8; no clear D. This CDR3 is 14 amino acids long. Germline CDR1 is SGHTS and CDR2 is YDEGEE. V was pared by 3 bases and J by 4 bases, with 11 bases between. CDR3 nucleotide sequence: TGTGCCAGCAGCTCGGCCCCCAGGTACAATGAGCAGTTCTTC. Amino acid sequence: CASSSAPRYNEQFF.

V is TRBV11-2 and J is TRBJ2-1; 9 positions agree with TRBD2. Germline CDR1 is SGHAT and CDR2 is FQNNGV. The CDR3 length is 14 residues. V shed 3 bases, J shed 8 bases, and the junction held 5 bases outside the gene matches. The CDR3 sequence is CASSLGLARHEQFF. CDR3 DNA: TGTGCCAGCAGCTTGGGACTAGCTAGACATGAGCAGTTCTTC.

The rearrangement uses TRBV2 and TRBJ2-7; TRBD2 matches at 8 bases. Losses at the gene ends were 1 base for V and 7 bases for J; bases not matched to a gene: 6. The CDR3 length is 14 residues. In germline, CDR1 is SNHLY, CDR2 FYNNEI. The CDR3 nucleotides read TGTGCCAGCAGTGAAGTCGGACTAGCACGGGAGCAGTACTTC. It encodes CASSEVGLAREQYF.